Listed below are T cell receptor beta chains from one sample, sequenced in a study of Ad26.COV2.S vaccination and SARS-CoV-2 variants. Measured with immunoSEQ multiplex PCR; TCRdb has only the in-frame clones, and not every one. This table has over 450,000 clones, 80% to 90% appearing once. Specimen: peripheral blood, collected in a trial of Ad26.COV2.S vaccine versus placebo. Every receptor here comes from a person between 18 and 59 years old who received the Ad26.COV2.S COVID-19 vaccine or a placebo. The CDR3 runs from the conserved cysteine through the conserved F or W.

TRBV10-3	13	CAISQGPNQPQHF
TRBV5-1	16	CASSPGDFLFTGELFF
TRBV6-5	14	CASRVEPNTGELFF
TRBV30	15	CAWSGKGQSQSPLHF
TRBV6-6	12	CASTQGGQPQHF
TRBV10-1	15	CASSSGLAGLYEQYF
TRBV11-1	14	CASSPQGPSYEQYF
TRBV27	17	CASSSPHGTSEDNEQFF
TRBV7-8	14	CASHPGAGNQPQHF
TRBV27	16	CASSFLRAGGNNEQFF
TRBV15	16	CATSKGTGNSNQPQHF
TRBV28	16	CASSLSVRVGTGELFF
TRBV28	14	CASSFSGRRSEQFF
TRBV29-1	15	CSVGPQNSPGDGYTF
TRBV7-9	15	CASSPRQGVNTEAFF
TRBV7-6	14	CASSFLSGGGEQFF
TRBV14	19	CASSQAPTGTGLGVEKLFF
TRBV11-2	14	CASSLSRRLNIQYF
TRBV5-6	15	CASSLAGSGAETQYF
TRBV5-1	13	CASSLRGAGELFF
TRBV28	14	CASSLGTMKGEQYF
TRBV9	16	CASSPSQGFSGNTIYF
TRBV5-4	15	CASSFQQGAKNIQYF
TRBV5-1	13	CASSFSPNQPQHF
TRBV19	13	CASSMGGGYEQYF
TRBV5-6	14	CASSLRRDFWEAFF